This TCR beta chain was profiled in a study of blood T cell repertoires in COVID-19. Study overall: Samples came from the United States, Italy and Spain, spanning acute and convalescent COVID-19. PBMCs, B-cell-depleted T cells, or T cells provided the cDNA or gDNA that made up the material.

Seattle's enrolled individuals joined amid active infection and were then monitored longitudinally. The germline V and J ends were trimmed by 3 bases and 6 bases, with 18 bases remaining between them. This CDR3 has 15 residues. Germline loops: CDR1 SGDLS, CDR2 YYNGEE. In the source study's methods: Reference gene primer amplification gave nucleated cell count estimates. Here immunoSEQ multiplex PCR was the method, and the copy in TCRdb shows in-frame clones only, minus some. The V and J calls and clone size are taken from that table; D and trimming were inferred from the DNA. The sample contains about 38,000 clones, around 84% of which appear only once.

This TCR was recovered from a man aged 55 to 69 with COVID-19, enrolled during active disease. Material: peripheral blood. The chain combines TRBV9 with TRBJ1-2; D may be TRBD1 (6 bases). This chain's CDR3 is CASSALGGQGDGYTF. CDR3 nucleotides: TGTGCCAGCAGCGCCCTCGGGGGGCAAGGTGATGGCTACACCTTC.